Below are 6 T cell receptor beta chains sequenced from a single sample in a study of cytomegalovirus exposure and HLA in healthy donors. A multiplex PCR was run with 60 Vbeta primers and 13 Jbeta primers. The method was immunoSEQ multiplex PCR; TCRdb's version includes in-frame clones alone and lacks a portion of them. The sample yields about 99,000 clones, approximately 79% seen once. Sequenced sample: PBMCs. These receptor sequences come from a man aged 55 to 70 in good health and CMV-seropositive.

The gene calls are TRBV11-2 and TRBJ1-2; 11 bases are a match to TRBD1. Germline V gene data show CDR1 as SGHAT and CDR2 as FQNNGV. V lost 5 bases, J lost 4 bases, and 3 bases stayed unmatched. This CDR3 has 14 amino acids. CDR3 loop: CASSRGTGGYGYTF. The CDR3 coding sequence is TGTGCCAGCAGCAGAGGGACAGGGGGCTATGGCTACACCTTC.

The chain joins TRBV25-1 to TRBJ2-3, with 11 positions matching TRBD2. The CDR3 covers 15 residues. J lost 5 bases, V lost 6 bases, and 7 bases had no gene match. The germline gives CDR1 MGHDK, CDR2 SYGVNS. The CDR3: CASRSTSGGLDTQYF. The CDR3 region has the DNA TGTGCCAGCAGAAGCACTAGCGGGGGATTAGATACGCAGTATTTT.

This clone has just one count. This sequence joins TRBV7-2 and TRBJ2-5; 12 bases line up with TRBD2. J gave up 2 bases and V 5 bases, and 6 bases lay outside the gene matches. CDR1 SGHTA and CDR2 FQGNSA come from the germline V gene. The length of the CDR3 is 16 residues. The CDR3 nucleotides read TGTGCCAGCAGCCTCAGACTAGCGGGGGCTCAAGAGACCCAGTACTTC. The encoded protein is CASSLRLAGAQETQYF.

This clone was found a few times. This chain links TRBV10-3 with TRBJ1-6; a possible D gene is TRBD1 (5 bases). From germline, CDR1 is ENHRY and CDR2 SYGVKD. This CDR3 has 12 residues. Trimming removed 6 bases from V and 10 bases from J, with 10 bases in between. CDR3 bases: TGTGCCATCAGGCAGGGAGGATCACCCCTCCACTTT. Residues: CAIRQGGSPLHF.

V gene TRBV10-3 combines with J gene TRBJ1-1; tentatively, D is TRBD1 (6 bases). CDR1 and CDR2 from the germline V gene are ENHRY and SYGVKD. Between the trimmed V and J ends, which lost 6 bases and 1 base, there was a span of 12 bases. The CDR3 consists of 14 residues. The CDR3 nucleotides read TGTGCCATCAGGGAAGGACAGCCGAACACTGAAGCTTTCTTT. The encoded protein is CAIREGQPNTEAFF.

The chain recombines TRBV19 with TRBJ2-3; 7 nucleotides align to TRBD1. Germline CDR1 and CDR2: LNHDA and SQIVND (reference sequence). This CDR3 contains 13 residues. J was trimmed by 5 bases and V by 8 bases; bases with no gene match: 7. CDR3 DNA sequence: TGTGCCAGTCGAGAGGGGGCGCAAGATACGCAGTATTTT. Translation gives CASREGAQDTQYF.